What follows describes a single T cell receptor (beta chain). The antigen remains unidentified. The data belong to a study of cytomegalovirus exposure and HLA in healthy donors. Study background: About 200 million T cells yielded roughly 120 million unique TCR beta sequences in earlier analysis.

Overall study results and limits: CMV serostatus was the sole immune exposure data available. In presence/absence analyses, roughly uniform sequencing depth across donors was assumed. Links to common viral pathogens appeared, in a later analysis, for several of the most significant clusters.

PCR primers comprised 60 Vbeta and 13 Jbeta primers. This table comes from immunoSEQ multiplex PCR, and its TCRdb copy is limited to in-frame clones, with some not included. The data contain 50,000 to 65,000 clones, more than 70% of them singletons. V was clipped by 4 bases and J by 5 bases; unmatched bases: 6. This CDR3 has 14 residues. Germline lookup yields CDR1 SQVTM and CDR2 ANQGSEA. The TCR was taken from a man aged 45-65 years in good health and CMV-seropositive. Sequencing input: PBMCs. This chain links TRBV29-1 with TRBJ2-5; 11 bases are shared with TRBD1. The DNA of the CDR3 is TGCAGCGTTGCCGGACAGGGGGCAGGGGAGACCCAGTACTTC. Residues: CSVAGQGAGETQYF.